This T cell receptor beta chain was found in a study of human T cells and chemical hapten exposure. Documented time point: pre-sensitization, week 0. The treatment is: therapeutic diphenylcyclopropenone sensitization with weekly scalp DPC. TCRdb reprocessed the RACE reads via MiXCR and lists one record per CDR3 protein. The sample has over 300,000 distinct CDR3 sequences; 4.5% to 5.5% are singletons. The V and J ends lost 5 bases and 6 bases respectively, with 10 bases between them. The CDR3 is made up of 12 amino acids. Germline V gene lookup returns CDR1 MDHEN and CDR2 SYDVKM. The chain combines TRBV28 with TRBJ1-1; D gene uncertain. The source was whole blood, collected in connection with sensitization to the hapten diphenylcyclopropenone (DPC). The sequence came from a woman between 50 and 59 years old with alopecia areata. Some clones in this sample may be carry-over from other donors' samples. The DNA of the CDR3 is TGTGCCAGCAGTAACGCGGCCTCTGAAGCTTTCTTT. Translated, it gives CASSNAASEAFF. The full variable domain, completed using reference TRBV28 and TRBJ1-1, is DVKVTQSSRYLVKRTGEKVFLECVQDMDHENMFWYRQDPGLGLRLIYFSYDVKMKEKGDIPEGYSVSREKKERFSLILESASTNQTSMYLCASSNAASEAFFGQGTRLTVV.